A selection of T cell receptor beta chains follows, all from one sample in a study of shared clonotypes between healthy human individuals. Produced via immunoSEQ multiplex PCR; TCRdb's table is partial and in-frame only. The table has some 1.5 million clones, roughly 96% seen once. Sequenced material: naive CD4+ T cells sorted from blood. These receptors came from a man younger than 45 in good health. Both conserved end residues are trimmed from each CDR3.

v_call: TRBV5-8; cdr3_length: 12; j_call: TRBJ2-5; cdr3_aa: ASSPGGGQETQY
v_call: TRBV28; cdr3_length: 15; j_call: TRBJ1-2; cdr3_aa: ASSFPGQGRGLGGYT
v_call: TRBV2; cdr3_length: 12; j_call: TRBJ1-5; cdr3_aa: ASTPDRTNQPQH
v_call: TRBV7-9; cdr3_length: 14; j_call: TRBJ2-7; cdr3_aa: ASSLAGGRADYEQY
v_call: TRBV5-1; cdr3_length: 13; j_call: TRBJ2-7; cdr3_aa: ASSPRGGATYEQY
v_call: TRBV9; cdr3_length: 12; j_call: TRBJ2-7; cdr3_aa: ASSRDYATYEQY
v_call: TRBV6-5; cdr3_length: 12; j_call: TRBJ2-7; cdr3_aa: ASSSPGNSYEQY
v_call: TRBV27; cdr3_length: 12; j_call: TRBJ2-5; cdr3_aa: ASMTSGRRETQY
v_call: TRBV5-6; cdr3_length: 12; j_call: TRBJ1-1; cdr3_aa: ASSAGGLNTEAF
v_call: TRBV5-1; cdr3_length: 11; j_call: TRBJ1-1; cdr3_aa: ASSYDSNTEAF
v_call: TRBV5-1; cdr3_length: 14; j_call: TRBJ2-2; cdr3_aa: ASSQQTVPNTGELF
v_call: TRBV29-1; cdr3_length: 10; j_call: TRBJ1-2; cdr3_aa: SVEAGLGGYT
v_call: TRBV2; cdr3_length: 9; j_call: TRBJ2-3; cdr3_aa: ASTRTDTQY
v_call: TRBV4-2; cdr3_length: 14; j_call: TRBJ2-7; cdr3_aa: ASSTRVRDSSYEQY
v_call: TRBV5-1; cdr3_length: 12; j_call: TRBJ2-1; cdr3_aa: ASSLGQGGNEQF
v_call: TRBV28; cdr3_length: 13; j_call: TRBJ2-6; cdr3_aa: ASSRRNSGANVLT
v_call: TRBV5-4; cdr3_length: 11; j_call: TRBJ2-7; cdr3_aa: ASSAGTSYEQY
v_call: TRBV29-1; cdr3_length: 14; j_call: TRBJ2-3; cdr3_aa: SVVPPGTSSTDTQY
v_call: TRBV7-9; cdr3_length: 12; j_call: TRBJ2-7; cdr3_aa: ASSWGAARGEQY
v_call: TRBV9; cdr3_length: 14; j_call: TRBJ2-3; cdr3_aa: ASSVGVSGYTDTQY
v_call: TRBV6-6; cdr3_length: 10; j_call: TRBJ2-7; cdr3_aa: ASSYSYYEQY